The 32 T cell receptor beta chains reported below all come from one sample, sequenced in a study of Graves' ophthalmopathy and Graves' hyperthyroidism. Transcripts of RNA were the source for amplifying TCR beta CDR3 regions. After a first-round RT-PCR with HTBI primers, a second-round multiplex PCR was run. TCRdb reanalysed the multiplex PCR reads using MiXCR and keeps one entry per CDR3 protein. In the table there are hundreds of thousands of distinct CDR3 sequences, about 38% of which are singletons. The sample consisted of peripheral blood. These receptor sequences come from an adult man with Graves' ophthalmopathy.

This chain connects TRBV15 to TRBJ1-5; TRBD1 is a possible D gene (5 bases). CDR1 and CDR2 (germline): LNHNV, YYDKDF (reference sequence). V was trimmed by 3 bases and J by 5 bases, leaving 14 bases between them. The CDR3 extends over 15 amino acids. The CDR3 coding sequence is TGTGCCACCAGCAGTGATGAGGGGCGAGATCAGCCCCAGCATTTT. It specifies CATSSDEGRDQPQHF.

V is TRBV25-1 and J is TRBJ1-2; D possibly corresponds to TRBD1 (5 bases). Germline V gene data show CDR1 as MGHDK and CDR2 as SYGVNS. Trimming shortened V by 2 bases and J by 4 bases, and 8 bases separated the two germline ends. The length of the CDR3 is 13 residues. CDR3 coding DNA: TGTGCCAGCAGTGAAGGACAAGCCTATGGCTACACCTTC. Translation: CASSEGQAYGYTF.

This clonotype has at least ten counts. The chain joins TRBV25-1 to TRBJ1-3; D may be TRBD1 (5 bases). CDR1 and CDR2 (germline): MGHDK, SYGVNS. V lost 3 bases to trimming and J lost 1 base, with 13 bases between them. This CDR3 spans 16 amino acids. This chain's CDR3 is CASSDPAEGSGNTIYF. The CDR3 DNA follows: TGTGCCAGCAGTGACCCGGCGGAGGGGTCTGGAAACACCATATATTTT.

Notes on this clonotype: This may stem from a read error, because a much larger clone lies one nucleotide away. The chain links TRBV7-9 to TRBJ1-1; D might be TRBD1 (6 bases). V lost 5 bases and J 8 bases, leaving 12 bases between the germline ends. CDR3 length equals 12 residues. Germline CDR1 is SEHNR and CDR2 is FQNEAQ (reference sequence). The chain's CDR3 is CASSPQGLEAFF. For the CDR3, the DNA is TGTGCCAGCAGCCCCCAGGGGCTCGAAGCTTTCTTT.

Written as DNA, the CDR3 is TGTGCCAGCTTGGGAGAGGGCCGGGAGACCCAGTACTTC. Encoded protein: CASLGEGRETQYF. J is TRBJ2-5 and V is TRBV25-1; a possible D gene is TRBD2 (5 bases). CDR3 length: 13 residues. Germline V gene sequence: CDR1 MGHDK, CDR2 SYGVNS. The V end lost 8 bases, the J end lost 5 bases, and 15 bases lay between the germline ends. Full variable domain (rest looked up from reference TRBV25-1 and TRBJ2-5): EADIYQTPRYLVIGTGKKITLECSQTMGHDKMYWYQQDPGMELHLIHYSYGVNSTEKGDLSSESTVSRIRTEHFPLTLESARPSHTSQYLCASLGEGRETQYFGPGTRLLVL.

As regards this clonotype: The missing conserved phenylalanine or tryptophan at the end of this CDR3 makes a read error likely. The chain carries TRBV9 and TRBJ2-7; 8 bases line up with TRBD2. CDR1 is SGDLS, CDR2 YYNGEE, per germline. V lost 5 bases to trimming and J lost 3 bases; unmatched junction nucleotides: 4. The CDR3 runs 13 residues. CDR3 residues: CASSPGLDYEQYC. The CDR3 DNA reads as TGTGCCAGCAGTCCGGGACTAGACTACGAGCAGTACTGC.

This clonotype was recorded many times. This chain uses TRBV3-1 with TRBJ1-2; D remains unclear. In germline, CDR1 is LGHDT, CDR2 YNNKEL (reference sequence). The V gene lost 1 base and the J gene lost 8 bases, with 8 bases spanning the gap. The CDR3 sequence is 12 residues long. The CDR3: CASSQGERGYTF. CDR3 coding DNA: TGTGCCAGCAGCCAAGGAGAGCGCGGCTACACCTTC.

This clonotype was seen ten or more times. This CDR3 reads CATREQGNTEAFF. The CDR3 region has the DNA TGTGCCACCCGAGAACAGGGGAACACTGAAGCTTTCTTT. The chain combines TRBV24-1 with TRBJ1-1, with D tentatively TRBD1 (6 bases). The CDR3 has 13 amino acids. The V end lost 9 bases, the J end lost 1 base, and 11 bases lay between the germline ends. Germline-derived CDR1 and CDR2 are KGHDR and SFDVKD.

CDR3 loop: CASREVGVSYEQYF. CDR3 coding DNA: TGTGCCAGCAGGGAAGTCGGGGTCTCCTACGAGCAGTACTTC. The chain recombines TRBV6-6 with TRBJ2-7; D is perhaps TRBD2 (5 bases). This CDR3 contains 14 residues. The germline gives CDR1 MNHNY, CDR2 SVGAGI (reference sequence). Trimming pared 6 bases from V and 0 bases from J, leaving 12 bases between.

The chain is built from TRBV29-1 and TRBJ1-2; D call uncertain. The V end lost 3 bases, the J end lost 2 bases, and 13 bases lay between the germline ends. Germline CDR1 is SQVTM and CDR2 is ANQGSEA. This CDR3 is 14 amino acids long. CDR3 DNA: TGCAGCGTTGAGTGGGGTACGGGGAACTATGGCTACACCTTC. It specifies CSVEWGTGNYGYTF.

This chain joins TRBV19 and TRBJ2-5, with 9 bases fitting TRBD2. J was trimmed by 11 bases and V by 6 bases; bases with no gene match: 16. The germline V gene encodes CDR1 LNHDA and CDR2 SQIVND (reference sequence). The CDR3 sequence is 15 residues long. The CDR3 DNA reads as TGTGCCAGTAGACGACCGGGACTAGCAACAGATACGCAGTACTTC. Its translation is CASRRPGLATDTQYF.

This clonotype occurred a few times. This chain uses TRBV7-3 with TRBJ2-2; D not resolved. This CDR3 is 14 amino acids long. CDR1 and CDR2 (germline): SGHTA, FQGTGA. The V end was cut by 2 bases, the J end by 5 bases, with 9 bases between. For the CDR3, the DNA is TGTGCCAGCAGCTTACTAGTGGGTACCGGGGAGCTGTTTTTT. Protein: CASSLLVGTGELFF.

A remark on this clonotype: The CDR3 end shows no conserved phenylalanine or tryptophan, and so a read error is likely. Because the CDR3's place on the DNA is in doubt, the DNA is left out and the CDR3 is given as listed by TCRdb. CDR3 amino acids: CATSRDRADIY. This chain connects TRBV15 to TRBJ1-1. Germline V gene sequence: CDR1 LNHNV, CDR2 YYDKDF (reference sequence). The CDR3 spans 11 residues, counting both ends.

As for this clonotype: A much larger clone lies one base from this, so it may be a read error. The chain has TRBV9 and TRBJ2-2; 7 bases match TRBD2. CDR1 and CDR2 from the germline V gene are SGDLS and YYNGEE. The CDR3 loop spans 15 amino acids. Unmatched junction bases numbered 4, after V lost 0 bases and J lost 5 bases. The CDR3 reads CASSVEGGSTGELFF. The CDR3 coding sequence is TGTGCCAGCAGCGTAGAGGGAGGGTCTACCGGGGAGCTGTTTTTT.

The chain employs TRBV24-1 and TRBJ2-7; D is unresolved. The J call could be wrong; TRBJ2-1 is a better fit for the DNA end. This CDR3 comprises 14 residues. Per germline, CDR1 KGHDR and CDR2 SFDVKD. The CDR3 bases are TGTGCCACCAGTGACCACTCCCCCGCCAATGAGCAGTTCTTC. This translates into CATSDHSPANEQFF.

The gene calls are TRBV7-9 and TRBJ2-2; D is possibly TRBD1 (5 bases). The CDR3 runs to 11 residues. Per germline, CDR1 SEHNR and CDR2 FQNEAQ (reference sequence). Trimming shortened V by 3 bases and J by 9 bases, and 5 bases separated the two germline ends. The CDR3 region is CASSLDRELFF. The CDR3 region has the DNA TGTGCCAGCAGCTTGGACAGGGAGCTGTTTTTT.

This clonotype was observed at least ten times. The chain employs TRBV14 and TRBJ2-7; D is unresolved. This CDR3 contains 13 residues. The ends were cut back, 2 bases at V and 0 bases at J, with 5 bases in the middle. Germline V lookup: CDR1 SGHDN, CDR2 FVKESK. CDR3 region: CASSQSGSYEQYF. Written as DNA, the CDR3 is TGTGCCAGCAGCCAATCGGGCTCCTACGAGCAGTACTTC. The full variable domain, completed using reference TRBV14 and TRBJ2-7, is EAGVTQFPSHSVIEKGQTVTLRCDPISGHDNLYWYRRVMGKEIKFLLHFVKESKQDESGMPNNRFLAERTGGTYSTLKVQPAELEDSGVYFCASSQSGSYEQYFGPGTRLTVT.

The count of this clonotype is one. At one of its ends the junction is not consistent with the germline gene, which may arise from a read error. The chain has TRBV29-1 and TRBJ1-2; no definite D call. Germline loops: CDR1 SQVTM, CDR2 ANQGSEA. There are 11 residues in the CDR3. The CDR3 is CGVDDVYGYTF. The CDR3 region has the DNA TGCGGCGTTGATGACGTCTATGGCTACACCTTC.

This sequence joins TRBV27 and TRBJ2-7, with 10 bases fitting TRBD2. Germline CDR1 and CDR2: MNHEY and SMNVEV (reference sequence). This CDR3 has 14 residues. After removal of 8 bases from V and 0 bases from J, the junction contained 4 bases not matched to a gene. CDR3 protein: CASAPSGSSYEQYF. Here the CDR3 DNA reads TGTGCCAGCGCACCTAGCGGGAGCTCCTACGAGCAGTACTTC.

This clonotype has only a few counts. CDR3 sequence reads: CASKMTGGFLGNTEAFF. CDR3 bases: TGTGCCAGCAAGATGACAGGGGGCTTCTTAGGGAACACTGAAGCTTTCTTT. This chain links TRBV6-1 with TRBJ1-1; 10 bases agree with TRBD1. CDR3 length: 17 residues. V dropped 7 bases and J dropped 1; count of bases not matched to a gene: 12. Germline assignment: CDR1 MNHNS and CDR2 SASEGT.

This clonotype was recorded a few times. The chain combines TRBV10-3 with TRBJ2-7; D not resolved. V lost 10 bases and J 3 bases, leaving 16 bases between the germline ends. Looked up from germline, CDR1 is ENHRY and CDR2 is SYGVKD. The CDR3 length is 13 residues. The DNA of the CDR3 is TGTGCCAGCGCTGAGGTGCGAGACTACGAGCAGTACTTC. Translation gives CASAEVRDYEQYF.

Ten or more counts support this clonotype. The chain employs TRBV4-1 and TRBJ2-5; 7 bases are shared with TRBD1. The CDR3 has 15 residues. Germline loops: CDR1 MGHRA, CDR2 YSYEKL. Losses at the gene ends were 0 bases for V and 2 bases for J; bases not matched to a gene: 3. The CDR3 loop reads CASSQDWGQQETQYF. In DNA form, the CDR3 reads TGCGCCAGCAGCCAAGACTGGGGACAGCAAGAGACCCAGTACTTC.

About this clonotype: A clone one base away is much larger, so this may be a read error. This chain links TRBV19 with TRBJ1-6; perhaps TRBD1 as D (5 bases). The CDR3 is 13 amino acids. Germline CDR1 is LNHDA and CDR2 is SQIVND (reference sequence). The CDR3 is CASSMVGDSLLHF. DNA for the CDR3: TGTGCCAGTAGTATGGTAGGGGACTCACTCCTCCACTTT.

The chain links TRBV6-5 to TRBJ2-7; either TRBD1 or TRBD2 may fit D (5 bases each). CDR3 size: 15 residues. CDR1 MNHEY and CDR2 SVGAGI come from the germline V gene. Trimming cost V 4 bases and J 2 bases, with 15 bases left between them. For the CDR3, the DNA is TGTGCCAGCAGTTTAAGAGGACTGGGGCCCTACGAGCAGTACTTC. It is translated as CASSLRGLGPYEQYF.

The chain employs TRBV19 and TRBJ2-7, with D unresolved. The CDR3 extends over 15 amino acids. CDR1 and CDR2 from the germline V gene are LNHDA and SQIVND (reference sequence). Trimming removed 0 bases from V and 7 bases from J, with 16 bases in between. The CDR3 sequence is CASSIDQGPAWEQYF. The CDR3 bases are TGTGCCAGTAGTATAGATCAAGGGCCCGCCTGGGAGCAGTACTTC. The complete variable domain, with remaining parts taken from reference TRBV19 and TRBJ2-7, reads DGGITQSPKYLFRKEGQNVTLSCEQNLNHDAMYWYRQDPGQGLRLIYYSQIVNDFQKGDIAEGYSVSREKKESFPLTVTSAQKNPTAFYLCASSIDQGPAWEQYFGPGTRLTVT.

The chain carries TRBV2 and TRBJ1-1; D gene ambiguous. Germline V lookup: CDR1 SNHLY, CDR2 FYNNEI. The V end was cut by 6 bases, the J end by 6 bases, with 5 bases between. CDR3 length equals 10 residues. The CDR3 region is CASRVSEAFF. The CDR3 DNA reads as TGTGCCAGCAGGGTCTCTGAAGCTTTCTTT.

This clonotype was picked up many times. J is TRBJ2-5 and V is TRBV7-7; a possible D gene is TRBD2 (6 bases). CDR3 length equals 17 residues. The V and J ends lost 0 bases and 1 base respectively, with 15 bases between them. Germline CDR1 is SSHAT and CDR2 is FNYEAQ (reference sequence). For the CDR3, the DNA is TGTGCCAGCAGCTTAGCGGCCGTGGAGGGCCTCCAAGAGACCCAGTACTTC. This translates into CASSLAAVEGLQETQYF.

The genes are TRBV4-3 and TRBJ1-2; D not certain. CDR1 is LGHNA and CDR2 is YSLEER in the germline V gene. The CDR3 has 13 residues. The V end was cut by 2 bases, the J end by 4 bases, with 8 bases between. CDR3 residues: CASSQTPFYGYTF. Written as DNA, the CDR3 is TGCGCCAGCAGCCAAACCCCTTTCTATGGCTACACCTTC.

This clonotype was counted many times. The CDR3 nucleotides are TGTGCCAGCAGTGAAGCGGGACAGGTAGAATACACCTTC. Amino acid sequence: CASSEAGQVEYTF. The rearrangement links TRBV2 to TRBJ1-2, with TRBD1 identical over 8 bases. From germline, CDR1 is SNHLY and CDR2 FYNNEI. The V segment lost 0 bases and the J segment 11 bases; nucleotides outside the gene matches: 5. CDR3 length: 13 amino acids.

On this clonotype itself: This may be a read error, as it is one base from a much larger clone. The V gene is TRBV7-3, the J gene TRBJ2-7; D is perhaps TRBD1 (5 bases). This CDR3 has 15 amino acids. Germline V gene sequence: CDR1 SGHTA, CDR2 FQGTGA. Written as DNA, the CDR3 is TGCGCCAGCAGCCAAGGGGCGAGGTTTGGTTACGAGCAGTACTTC. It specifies CASSQGARFGYEQYF.

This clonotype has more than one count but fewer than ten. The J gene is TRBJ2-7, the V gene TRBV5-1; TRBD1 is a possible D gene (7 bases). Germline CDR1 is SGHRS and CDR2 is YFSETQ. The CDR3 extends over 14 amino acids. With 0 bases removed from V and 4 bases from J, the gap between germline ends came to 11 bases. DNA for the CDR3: TGCGCCAGCAGCTTGGCTCAGGGGGGATACGAGCAGTACTTC. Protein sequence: CASSLAQGGYEQYF.

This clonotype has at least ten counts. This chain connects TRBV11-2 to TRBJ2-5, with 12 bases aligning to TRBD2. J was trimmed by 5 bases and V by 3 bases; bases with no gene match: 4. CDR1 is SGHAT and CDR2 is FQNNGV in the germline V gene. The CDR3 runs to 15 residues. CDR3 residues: CASSLTSGRGETQYF. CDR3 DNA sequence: TGTGCCAGCAGCTTGACTAGCGGGAGAGGGGAGACCCAGTACTTC.